Below, 10 T cell receptor beta chains from the same sample are listed, as sequenced in a study of post-analysis software for immune sequencing data. The study's findings and limits: TRBV segments more frequent in patients than in controls numbered several and included TRBV5-6, TRBV5-1 and TRBV20-1.

Unique molecular identifiers tagged the TCR beta cDNA libraries. TCRdb re-called the PCR reads through MiXCR, storing one row per CDR3 protein. The sample records roughly 400,000 distinct CDR3 sequences, roughly 40% being singletons. Antigens of these TCRs are unknown. The specimen was blood. Every receptor here comes from a girl aged 2-15 years with multiple sclerosis.

In regard to this clonotype: An end of the junction does not agree with germline; a read error may underlie this. The rearrangement joins TRBV9 to TRBJ1-5; 7 bases map to TRBD1. Germline V gene data show CDR1 as SGDLS and CDR2 as YYNGEE. This CDR3 region has 13 residues. In DNA, the CDR3 is TGTCCCAGGGGGAAGGTTGGCAATCAGCCCCAGCATTTT. This translates into CPRGKVGNQPQHF.

This clonotype was found a few times. This CDR3 is CASSATDPGLAGANEQFF. CDR3 DNA: TGTGCCAGCTCAGCTACGGATCCCGGACTAGCGGGAGCAAATGAGCAGTTCTTC. The chain recombines TRBV18 with TRBJ2-1, with 13 bases identical to TRBD2. J was trimmed by 7 bases and V by 5 bases; bases with no gene match: 14. CDR3 length equals 18 residues. Germline CDR1 reads KGHSH; CDR2 reads LQKENI.

This sequence joins TRBV7-2 and TRBJ1-4, with 7 bases fitting TRBD1. The CDR3 runs 15 residues. After removal of 3 bases from V and 3 bases from J, the junction contained 4 bases not matched to a gene. The germline V gene encodes CDR1 SGHTA and CDR2 FQGNSA. The DNA for the CDR3 is TGTGCCAGCAGCTTTACCGGGACAGCTAATGAAAAACTGTTTTTT. Its translation is CASSFTGTANEKLFF.

The sample holds a few counts of this clonotype. This chain joins TRBV20-1 and TRBJ2-7; weak D call: TRBD1 (5 bases). The CDR3 has 13 residues. The V end was cut by 1 base, the J end by 7 bases, with 14 bases between. In germline, CDR1 is DFQATT, CDR2 SNEGSKA (reference sequence). The CDR3 DNA reads TGCAGTGCTAGAGGCGCAGGGTGGCGAGAGCAGTACTTC. It is translated as CSARGAGWREQYF.

The rearrangement uses TRBV29-1 and TRBJ1-2; a possible D gene is TRBD1 (5 bases). Trimming cost V 4 bases and J 6 bases, with 18 bases left between them. Per germline, CDR1 SQVTM and CDR2 ANQGSEA. The CDR3 totals 14 residues. The DNA for the CDR3 is TGCAGCGTTGGGGACCTCGCCTTACTAGATGGCTACACCTTC. Protein product: CSVGDLALLDGYTF.

J is TRBJ1-5 and V is TRBV20-1; the match to TRBD1 covers 11 bases. The V segment lost 6 bases and the J segment 2 bases; nucleotides outside the gene matches: 12. The CDR3 has 17 residues. CDR1 and CDR2 (germline): DFQATT, SNEGSKA (reference sequence). The CDR3 DNA reads TGCAGTGCCCGGACAGGGGGCTTTTTTTATCGCAATCAGCCCCAGCATTTT. Translated, it gives CSARTGGFFYRNQPQHF.

This clonotype turned up a few times. V is TRBV29-1 and J is TRBJ1-2; the match to TRBD1 covers 7 bases. The trim removed 7 bases at V and 5 bases at J, leaving 7 bases unmatched. The length of the CDR3 is 12 residues. Germline V gives CDR1 SQVTM, CDR2 ANQGSEA. This chain's CDR3 is CSAEGQRYGYTF. The CDR3 DNA is TGCAGCGCTGAGGGACAGCGTTATGGCTACACCTTC.

This chain connects TRBV20-1 to TRBJ2-7; tentative D call: TRBD2 (5 bases). Trimming left V 3 bases short and J 1 base short, with 13 bases between. Germline CDR1 is DFQATT and CDR2 is SNEGSKA (reference sequence). The CDR3 spans 14 residues. Here the CDR3 reads CSASFAGLSYEQYF. The CDR3, as DNA: TGCAGTGCTAGCTTCGCGGGTTTATCCTACGAGCAGTACTTC.

The rearrangement joins TRBV5-1 to TRBJ2-1; a possible D gene is TRBD2 (7 bases). The germline V and J ends were trimmed by 3 bases and 0 bases, with 22 bases remaining between them. The CDR3 sequence is 19 residues long. From germline, CDR1 is SGHRS and CDR2 YFSETQ. The chain's CDR3 is CASSSNPLGGGGSYNEQFF. The CDR3 bases are TGCGCCAGCAGCTCCAACCCTCTTGGGGGGGGCGGCTCCTACAATGAGCAGTTCTTC.

This clonotype was seen a handful of times. The J gene is TRBJ2-7, the V gene TRBV7-3; no definite D call. This CDR3 is 13 amino acids long. Germline loops: CDR1 SGHTA, CDR2 FQGTGA. Trimming removed 2 bases at V and 5 bases at J, with 10 bases between. This chain's CDR3 is CASSLVHGHEQYF. The CDR3 DNA reads TGTGCCAGCAGCTTAGTACACGGCCACGAGCAGTACTTC.